This record covers a single TCR beta chain. Only one count was recorded for this clone. No antigen is known for it. Qualities for individual bases were not recorded, and no much larger clone is one base off. A single read offers scant evidence. The record originates from a study of shared clonotypes between healthy human individuals (dated by TCRdb to the early 2020s). Study-wide context: A few men and two women, aged 18 to 49 years, made up the cohort. For each donor, CD4 naive and CD4 memory were each run on three plates, CD8 naive on two plates, and CD8 memory on one plate. To estimate repertoire size and how much clonotypes are shared between individuals, the study performed deep sequencing of blood TCR repertoires from 4 to 6 healthy adults. To increase sequencing depth and limit assay-specific biases, different laboratories used diverse techniques to prepare libraries and sequence TCR repertoires. Each donor's leukapheresis produced roughly between roughly 0.85 and 9.5 billion PBMCs. Findings and caveats that apply to the study as a whole: Across a handful of donors, roughly 5% of naive CD4, 3% to 4% of naive CD8, around 2.1% of memory CD4, and under 0.45% of memory CD8 clonotypes were shared. Only blood was sampled, and tissue TCR repertoires likely differ from those in blood. Pairwise subsampling indicated that sequencing depth was expected to affect the degree of clonotype sharing among donors. Compared with non-shared clonotypes, clonotypes shared by all four sorted-subset donors had higher generation probabilities. Incomplete sequencing was indicated by rarefaction of sorted-subset datasets, despite the large sequencing depth. The small number of donors limited the genetic and exposure-history diversity represented. Naive subsets generally had larger estimated clonotype richness than memory subsets.

V ends up 6 bases short and J 7 bases short, with an unmatched junction base count of 12. The CDR3, cysteine through phenylalanine, is 14 amino acids long. This entry keeps only the CDR3 DNA: 42 bases, framed from base 1. CDR1 is given as MDHEN and CDR2 as SYDVKM, both from the germline V gene. Using the deep immunoSEQ assay, multiplex PCR amplified TCR CDR3 regions from genomic DNA. Genomic DNA extracted from each cell subset was distributed evenly over all wells of several immunoSEQ 96-well plates, and each plate served as one replicate. Each replicate PCR for sorted subsets received about 200 ng genomic DNA, equal to 28,000 or so T cell genomes. Purified libraries were quantified with a Qubit 3.0 fluorometer, sized on a Bioanalyzer 2100, and re-quantified with the KAPA Library Quantification kit. Every immunoSEQ 96-well plate was sequenced on a dedicated single-read 150-cycle Illumina NextSeq 550 flow cell. As for how the authors treated the data: The immunoSEQ output contained only junctional sequences without quality scores, so filtering could not match that applied to full-length reads. Sequences were annotated with PyIR, a Python wrapper for IgBLAST v1.9, using IMGT germline references to assign V/J genes and CDR3. Reads were filtered out if the reads had weak V/J assignments (E-value above 1e-6), no CDR3, stop codons, out-of-frame junctions, or ambiguous translated residues. V3J clonotypes were defined by identical inferred V gene, J gene, and CDR3 amino acid sequence. To compute the percentage overlap between repertoires, the number of shared unique clonotypes was divided by the size of the smaller repertoire. RTK rarefaction, the Chao1 estimator, and Recon v2.1 estimates of unobserved clonotypes were used to assess repertoire richness. OLGA was used to compute generation probabilities for all TCRbeta clonotypes that the gDNA method yielded from a handful of donors. TCRdb re-hosts the immuneACCESS table, in-frame sequences only. Its copies lack some clones; in the studies checked, an unresolved V gene accounts for under half of them, and the cause for the rest is not known. For V, J and clone size, that table is used; D and trimming come from the DNA. The sample yields some 89,000 clones; around two thirds were counted once. Over 35% of the sample is taken by the ten largest.

Healthy HIV-negative adults with no recently reported acute infections or vaccinations were included as donors. Only Caucasian adults living in Nashville, Tennessee, USA were represented among the donors. CD8 memory samples combined magnetically selected CD45RO+ cells with CCR7-negative CD45RA+ effector memory (TemRA) cells. Blood was obtained by leukapheresis, after which PBMCs were separated by Ficoll-Histopaque density gradient centrifugation and cryopreserved in liquid nitrogen vapor phase. Analytical flow cytometry was used to check the purity and quantity of every magnetically sorted T cell population. Genomic DNA was isolated from every sorted fraction and measured by UV absorbance on a Nanodrop 2000c.

The specimen sequenced was memory CD8+ T cells sorted from blood. Interpreted using the paper, the cell subset or site label stands for: CD45RO+ cells pooled with CCR7-negative TemRA cells. Here the chain combines TRBV28 and TRBJ2-7; 7 central bases correspond to TRBD1. This receptor was identified in a man under 40 in good health. The DNA sequence is given as TGTGCCAGCAGCCTCAAAGGGGGCCGGTGGGAGCAGTACTTC. It translates to CASSLKGGRWEQYF.